The following is a TCR beta chain sequence with its context. How the authors handled the data: Nucleated cell counts were estimated from reference gene primer amplification. The method was immunoSEQ multiplex PCR; TCRdb's version includes in-frame clones alone and lacks a portion of them. The V and J calls and clone size are taken from that table; D and trimming were inferred from the DNA. This sample has roughly 110,000 clones, with more than 70% found just once. This record comes from a study of blood T cell repertoires in COVID-19. About the study: Sites across the United States, Italy and Spain contributed samples from acute and convalescent COVID-19.

V gave up 6 bases and J gave up 6 bases, with 13 bases separating them. The CDR3 runs to 12 residues. Germline lookup yields CDR1 SQVTM and CDR2 ANQGSEA. The sequence was obtained from a human donor in a cohort sampled during active COVID-19. Sample: peripheral blood. V is TRBV29-1 and J is TRBJ2-3, with D unclear. CDR3 DNA: TGCAGCGTCCTCCGACTTTCGGATACGCAGTATTTT. Translated: CSVLRLSDTQYF.